The rows below give T cell receptor beta chains drawn from one sample of a study of blood T cell repertoires in COVID-19. Here immunoSEQ multiplex PCR was the method, and the copy in TCRdb shows in-frame clones only, minus some. The sample shows a few hundred thousand clones, 75% to 85% of them seen only once. The sequencing input was peripheral blood. The receptor set was obtained from a middle-aged woman who had recovered from COVID-19. Both conserved end residues are part of each CDR3. D genes are given only for firm matches. The listing skips clone size in some rows; elsewhere it reads once, few, many or a size class.

D,size,V,J,CDR3,DNA
TRBD2,.,TRBV5-8,TRBJ2-3,CASSLTGGYTDTQYF,TGTGCCAGCAGCTTGACGGGGGGTTACACAGATACGCAGTATTTT
.,.,TRBV6-6,TRBJ1-1,CASSYPGVNTEAFF,TGTGCCAGCAGTTATCCAGGGGTGAACACTGAAGCTTTCTTT
.,once,TRBV3-1/TRBV3-2,TRBJ2-1,CASGGVSSYNEQFF,TGTGCCAGTGGGGGCGTTAGCTCCTACAATGAGCAGTTCTTC
TRBD2,.,TRBV20-1,TRBJ2-7,CSASPSGGLNYEQYF,TGCAGTGCTAGTCCTAGCGGGGGCCTTAACTACGAGCAGTACTTC
.,.,TRBV7-2,TRBJ1-1,CASSLGGDLGTEAFF,TGTGCCAGCAGCCTGGGGGGGGATCTGGGCACTGAAGCTTTCTTT
TRBD1,.,TRBV10-3,TRBJ1-5,CAISGTGDQPQHF,TGTGCCATCAGCGGGACAGGGGATCAGCCCCAGCATTTT
TRBD1,few,TRBV6-5,TRBJ1-5,CASSPWGQGPQPQHF,TGTGCCAGCAGTCCTTGGGGACAGGGGCCGCAGCCCCAGCATTTT
TRBD1,.,TRBV27,TRBJ1-2,CASSLLGTGGSYGYTF,TGTGCCAGCAGTTTATTGGGGACAGGGGGTAGCTATGGCTACACCTTC
TRBD1,.,TRBV10-1,TRBJ1-1,CANWGTGDIERAFF,TGCGCCAACTGGGGGACAGGGGATATCGAGAGAGCTTTCTTT
TRBD2,.,TRBV6-5,TRBJ2-7,CASSWSNSGGEYEQYF,TGTGCCAGCAGTTGGAGCAATAGCGGGGGGGAATACGAGCAGTACTTC
.,.,TRBV9,TRBJ1-2,CASSVGSQFPATGYTF,TGTGCCAGCAGCGTAGGATCGCAGTTCCCAGCGACTGGCTACACCTTC
TRBD2,.,TRBV6-2/TRBV6-3,TRBJ2-1,CASSYSSSGGAYFEQFF,TGTGCCAGCAGTTACTCGAGTAGCGGGGGGGCTTACTTTGAGCAGTTCTTC
TRBD1,.,TRBV11-2,TRBJ2-1,CASSPTGADEQFF,TGTGCCAGCAGCCCCACAGGGGCCGATGAGCAGTTCTTC
.,.,TRBV5-5,TRBJ1-2,CASSQFIQGGYTF,TGTGCCAGCAGCCAATTCATTCAGGGGGGCTACACCTTC
TRBD1,.,TRBV28,TRBJ2-2,CASTPGQITGELFF,TGTGCCAGCACCCCGGGACAGATCACCGGGGAGCTGTTTTTT
TRBD2,.,TRBV6-5,TRBJ2-5,CASRPGGAQETQYF,TGTGCCAGCAGGCCGGGGGGGGCTCAAGAGACCCAGTACTTC
.,.,TRBV5-8,TRBJ2-5,CASSLGQDPKGGETQYF,TGTGCCAGCAGCTTGGGACAGGACCCCAAGGGCGGGGAGACCCAGTACTTC
.,.,TRBV19,TRBJ1-1,CASSSAAGRNIGTEAFF,TGTGCCAGTAGTAGCGCGGCAGGGAGGAACATAGGTACTGAAGCTTTCTTT
TRBD2,once,TRBV6-5,TRBJ2-2,CASGRGGLNTGELFF,TGTGCCAGCGGTCGGGGGGGCCTAAACACCGGGGAGCTGTTTTTT
.,.,TRBV28,TRBJ1-6,CASSQSGFRSPLHF,TGTGCCAGCAGTCAGAGCGGGTTTCGGTCACCCCTCCACTTT
TRBD1,.,TRBV4-2,TRBJ1-3,CASSQEGQGRNTIYF,TGTGCCAGCAGCCAAGAAGGACAGGGAAGAAACACCATATATTTT
TRBD2,.,TRBV6-6,TRBJ2-7,CASSRGTSGSSYEQYF,TGTGCCAGCAGTCGAGGGACTAGCGGGAGCTCCTACGAGCAGTACTTC
.,.,TRBV9,TRBJ1-3,CASSVGTDSGNTIYF,TGTGCCAGCAGCGTAGGGACAGACTCTGGAAACACCATATATTTT
.,.,TRBV7-2,TRBJ2-7,CASSLGSGFSPYEQYF,TGTGCCAGCAGCTTAGGGTCAGGTTTCTCGCCCTACGAGCAGTACTTC
TRBD2,.,TRBV4-2,TRBJ2-1,CASSGGLAGARTNEQFF,TGTGCCAGCAGCGGGGGACTAGCGGGGGCGAGGACCAATGAGCAGTTCTTC
.,.,TRBV20-1,TRBJ2-5,CTRFFQETQYF,TGCACCCGGTTCTTTCAAGAGACCCAGTACTTC
TRBD2,.,TRBV11-3,TRBJ2-3,CASSFPPGDLAGESTDTQYF,TGTGCCAGCAGCTTTCCTCCGGGTGACCTAGCGGGGGAAAGCACAGATACGCAGTATTTT